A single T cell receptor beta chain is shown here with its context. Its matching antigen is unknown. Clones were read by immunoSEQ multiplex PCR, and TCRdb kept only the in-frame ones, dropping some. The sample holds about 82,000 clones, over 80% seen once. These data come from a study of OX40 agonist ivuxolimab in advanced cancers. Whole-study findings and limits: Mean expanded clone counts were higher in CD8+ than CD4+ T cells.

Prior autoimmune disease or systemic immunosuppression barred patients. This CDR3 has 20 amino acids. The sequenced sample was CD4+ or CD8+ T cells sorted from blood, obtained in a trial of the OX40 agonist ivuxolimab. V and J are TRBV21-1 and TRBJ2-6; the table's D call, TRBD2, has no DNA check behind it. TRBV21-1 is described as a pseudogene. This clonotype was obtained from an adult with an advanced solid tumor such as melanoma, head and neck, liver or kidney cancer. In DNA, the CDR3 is TGTGCCAGCAGCAAACAAAGACAGCGGGGCTTCAACTCTGGGGCCAACGTCCTGACTTTC. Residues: CASSKQRQRGFNSGANVLTF.